This entry lists 22 T cell receptor beta chains sequenced from one sample in a study of T cell repertoires in cytomegalovirus infection. These receptors lack a known antigen. TCRdb reanalysed the reads using MiXCR and keeps one entry per CDR3 protein. The sample has 380,000 or so distinct CDR3 sequences; about a third are singletons. The sample in question was cultured PBMCs, obtained from culture after CMV antigen stimulation. Source of these receptors: a human donor in good health (CMV status not recorded). Some clones in this sample may be carry-over from other donors' samples.

The CDR3 sequence: CASRGGGGAPQYF. The CDR3, as DNA: TGTGCCAGCAGAGGTGGGGGAGGGGCCCCCCAGTACTTC. The genes are TRBV2 and TRBJ2-7, with TRBD2 matching over 7 bases. V gave up 6 bases and J gave up 10 bases; unmatched junction bases: 12. Germline CDR1 reads SNHLY; CDR2 reads FYNNEI. CDR3 length equals 13 residues.

This clonotype has more than one count but fewer than ten. V is TRBV19 and J is TRBJ2-7, with 9 positions matching TRBD1. Germline V lookup: CDR1 LNHDA, CDR2 SQIVND (reference sequence). The ends lost 2 bases at V and 5 bases at J; junction bases unmatched: 4. The CDR3 totals 14 residues. The CDR3 protein is CASSISRDRDEQYV. Written as DNA, the CDR3 is TGTGCCAGTAGTATAAGCCGGGACAGGGACGAGCAGTACGTC.

The table lists this clonotype with a few counts. This chain connects TRBV6-2 or TRBV6-3 to TRBJ2-1; D is possibly TRBD1 (5 bases). Germline lookup yields CDR1 MNHEY and CDR2 SVGEGT. The CDR3 runs 17 residues. V lost 8 bases to trimming and J lost 4 bases, with 24 bases between them. For the CDR3, the DNA is TGTGCCAGCCACTTAAGGGGTCAGCCTCAAGCATACAATGAGCAGTTCTTC. Translation gives CASHLRGQPQAYNEQFF.

This clonotype came up a few times. J is TRBJ2-3 and V is TRBV4-2, with 9 bases that match TRBD2. After removal of 0 bases from V and 5 bases from J, the junction contained 6 bases not matched to a gene. The germline V gene has CDR1 LGHNA and CDR2 YNFKEQ. The length of the CDR3 is 16 residues. The chain's CDR3 is CASSQDAGGPGDTQYF. The DNA for the CDR3 is TGTGCCAGCAGCCAAGACGCGGGAGGGCCTGGAGATACGCAGTATTTT.

This chain connects TRBV10-3 to TRBJ2-3; no firm D call. Trimming removed 8 bases at V and 1 base at J, with 7 bases between. Per the germline V gene, CDR1 is ENHRY and CDR2 is SYGVKD. This CDR3 region has 12 residues. CDR3 sequence: CAISGGTDTQYF. The CDR3 DNA reads TGTGCCATCTCCGGAGGCACAGATACGCAGTATTTT.

This clonotype came up a few times. V usage is TRBV7-6 and J usage is TRBJ2-1; TRBD2 agrees at 7 bases. The CDR3 is made up of 15 amino acids. The J segment lost 7 bases and the V segment lost 5 bases, leaving 11 bases of the junction unmatched. Germline V lookup: CDR1 SGHVS, CDR2 FNYEAQ. This CDR3 is CASSITLAGPNEQFF. Here the CDR3 DNA reads TGTGCCAGCAGCATCACATTAGCGGGCCCTAATGAGCAGTTCTTC.

This clonotype has ten or more counts. The genes are TRBV25-1 and TRBJ1-2; no firm D call. Germline values: CDR1 MGHDK, CDR2 SYGVNS. Between the trimmed V and J ends, which lost 3 bases and 7 bases, there was a span of 15 bases. CDR3 length: 14 amino acids. CDR3 sequence (DNA): TGTGCCAGCAGTGACCATGGGGTTGGGGTTGGCTACACCTTC. This sequence encodes CASSDHGVGVGYTF.

There are a few counts of this clonotype. This sequence joins TRBV7-8 and TRBJ2-7; tentative D call: TRBD1 (6 bases). V was cut by 0 bases and J by 0 bases, with 9 bases left in between. The CDR3 is 15 residues long. CDR1 and CDR2 (germline): SGHVS, FQNEAQ. CDR3: CASSLATGRSYEQYF. CDR3 DNA: TGTGCCAGCAGCTTAGCCACAGGGCGCTCCTACGAGCAGTACTTC. Drawing the rest from reference TRBV7-8 and TRBJ2-7, the complete variable domain is GAGVSQSPRYKVAKRGQDVALRCDPISGHVSLFWYQQALGQGPEFLTYFQNEAQLDKSGLPSDRFFAERPEGSVSTLKIQRTQQEDSAVYLCASSLATGRSYEQYFGPGTRLTVT.

V is TRBV28 and J is TRBJ1-3; tentative D call: TRBD1 (6 bases). Trimming took 5 bases from V and 4 from J, leaving 15 bases between them. The germline gives CDR1 MDHEN, CDR2 SYDVKM. CDR3 length: 15 residues. The CDR3 spells CASSPPRGTGNTIYF. The CDR3 nucleotides are TGTGCCAGCAGTCCCCCCAGGGGAACAGGAAACACCATATATTTT.

This clonotype was counted a few times. This chain joins TRBV7-2 and TRBJ1-1; 7 bases agree with TRBD1. The length of the CDR3 is 14 residues. The V gene's germline CDR1 is SGHTA and CDR2 FQGNSA. Unmatched junction bases numbered 8, after V lost 10 bases and J lost 0 bases. The CDR3 sequence is CANAQGSVNTEAFF. In DNA, the CDR3 is TGTGCCAACGCACAGGGGTCCGTGAACACTGAAGCTTTCTTT.

This rearrangement joins TRBV28 to TRBJ1-4; 7 bases fit TRBD1. The CDR3 runs 15 residues. Germline CDR1 and CDR2: MDHEN and SYDVKM. The ends lost 5 bases at V and 0 bases at J; junction bases unmatched: 3. The DNA for the CDR3 is TGTGCCAGCAGTCCCCAGGGGGCAACTAATGAAAAACTGTTTTTT. This codes for CASSPQGATNEKLFF.

The chain employs TRBV11-2 and TRBJ2-1, with TRBD2 matching over 11 bases. Germline assignment: CDR1 SGHAT and CDR2 FQNNGV. V gave up 5 bases and J gave up 6 bases; unmatched junction bases: 6. The CDR3 extends over 15 amino acids. CDR3 loop: CASSGLAGGPNEQFF. The CDR3, as DNA: TGTGCCAGCAGCGGGCTAGCGGGAGGCCCCAATGAGCAGTTCTTC.

The chain recombines TRBV11-2 with TRBJ2-3; 8 bases are shared with TRBD2. The trim removed 4 bases at V and 0 bases at J, leaving 12 bases unmatched. This CDR3 comprises 18 residues. Germline V gene lookup returns CDR1 SGHAT and CDR2 FQNNGV. DNA of the CDR3: TGTGCCAGCAGCTCAGGGGCTAGCGGGTGGGCTAGCACAGATACGCAGTATTTT. Translated, it gives CASSSGASGWASTDTQYF. Based on the CDR3 plus reference TRBV11-2 and TRBJ2-3, the full variable domain is EAGVAQSPRYKIIEKRQSVAFWCNPISGHATLYWYQQILGQGPKLLIQFQNNGVVDDSQLPKDRFSAERLKGVDSTLKIQPAKLEDSAVYLCASSSGASGWASTDTQYFGPGTRLTVL.

The chain carries TRBV5-6 and TRBJ2-1; TRBD1 aligns across 12 bases. V shed 4 bases, J shed 1 base, and the junction held 12 bases outside the gene matches. This CDR3 spans 19 amino acids. Germline values: CDR1 SGHDT, CDR2 YYEEEE. Written as DNA, the CDR3 is TGTGCCAGCAGCCCAACCGGGACAGGGGGCTCTGGGTCCTACAATGAGCAGTTCTTC. This gives the protein CASSPTGTGGSGSYNEQFF.

Of note for this clonotype: Being one base from a much bigger clone, this may be a read error. This chain joins TRBV28 and TRBJ1-6; 8 bases line up with TRBD1. V was pared by 7 bases and J by 7 bases, with 12 bases of the junction left unmatched. Germline V gives CDR1 MDHEN, CDR2 SYDVKM. This CDR3 has 16 amino acids. This chain's CDR3 is CASIFKGGQVNSPLHF. DNA of the CDR3: TGTGCCAGCATCTTTAAAGGGGGACAGGTCAATTCACCCCTCCACTTT.

This sequence joins TRBV6-5 and TRBJ1-5; D gene uncertain. CDR3 length: 13 amino acids. Germline V gives CDR1 MNHEY, CDR2 SVGAGI. V lost 2 bases and J lost 4, with 6 bases in between. CDR3 nucleotide sequence: TGTGCCAGCAGTTACATGGGGAATCAGCCCCAGCATTTT. Translating gives CASSYMGNQPQHF.

This clonotype was seen a handful of times. The CDR3 coding sequence is TGTGCCACCACGGGACAGCCGAACACTGAAGCTTTCTTT. This codes for CATTGQPNTEAFF. This chain links TRBV10-3 with TRBJ1-1; TRBD1 matches at 7 bases. V trimming: 10 bases; J trimming: 1 base; junction bases outside the gene matches: 6. The germline gives CDR1 ENHRY, CDR2 SYGVKD. The CDR3 has 13 residues.

The chain couples TRBV28 to TRBJ2-4; perhaps TRBD2 as D (5 bases). The CDR3 loop spans 16 amino acids. Germline CDR1 reads MDHEN; CDR2 reads SYDVKM. V gave up 3 bases and J gave up 7 bases, with 19 bases separating them. The CDR3 bases are TGTGCCAGCAGTTTGGTTCTTTCGGGAACATCGAACATTCAGTACTTC. As protein: CASSLVLSGTSNIQYF.

CDR3 nucleotides: TGTGCCAGCAGCTTCCTCGCCCGGGGGGACTATGGCTACACCTTC. Its protein product is CASSFLARGDYGYTF. V and J are TRBV7-4 and TRBJ1-2; D perhaps matches TRBD1 (5 bases). V shed 3 bases and J shed 3 bases, with 14 bases lying between them. This CDR3 has 15 residues. The germline V gene encodes CDR1 SGHVT and CDR2 SQSDAQ.

V and J are TRBV7-2 and TRBJ2-5; 13 nucleotides agree with TRBD2. Germline CDR1 and CDR2: SGHTA and FQGNSA. V shed 1 base, J shed 5 bases, and the junction held 7 bases outside the gene matches. The CDR3 sequence is 17 residues long. CDR3 sequence (DNA): TGTGCCAGCAGCTTAGGGACTAGCGGGAGTAAGGGGGAGACCCAGTACTTC. Protein sequence: CASSLGTSGSKGETQYF.

The chain combines TRBV6-2 or TRBV6-3 with TRBJ2-7; D is perhaps TRBD1 (6 bases). The length of the CDR3 is 13 residues. Trimming cost V 4 bases and J 2 bases, with 9 bases left between them. Germline values: CDR1 MNHEY, CDR2 SVGEGT. The CDR3 DNA reads as TGTGCCAGCAGTTGGGGACAACCCTACGAGCAGTACGTC. It codes for CASSWGQPYEQYV.

The rearrangement uses TRBV12-5 and TRBJ2-7; TRBD2 matches 14 bases. CDR1 is LGHNT, CDR2 FRNRAP, per germline. J was trimmed by 6 bases and V by 3 bases; bases with no gene match: 10. The CDR3 runs 17 residues. Here the CDR3 DNA reads TGTGCTAGTGGTTTTGGTCCGGGGACTAGCGGGAGTAGCGAGCAGTACGTC. Its translation: CASGFGPGTSGSSEQYV.